The T cell receptor beta chain described here comes from a study of blood T cell repertoires in COVID-19. Repertoires were generated with immunoSEQ multiplex PCR, while TCRdb's copy carries only in-frame clones and drops some. The sample carries 200,000 to 300,000 clones, roughly four fifths recorded once. Deletions cut 3 bases from V and 4 bases from J, with 9 bases between. Germline V lookup: CDR1 LNHDA, CDR2 SQIVND (reference sequence). The CDR3 runs 13 residues. This sequence joins TRBV19 and TRBJ1-2, with D maybe TRBD1 (6 bases). The sequencing input was peripheral blood. The sequence derives from an older woman with acute or convalescent COVID-19. The CDR3 region has the DNA TGTGCCAGTAGTATTTCCAGGGGCTATGGCTACACCTTC. Translated, it gives CASSISRGYGYTF.